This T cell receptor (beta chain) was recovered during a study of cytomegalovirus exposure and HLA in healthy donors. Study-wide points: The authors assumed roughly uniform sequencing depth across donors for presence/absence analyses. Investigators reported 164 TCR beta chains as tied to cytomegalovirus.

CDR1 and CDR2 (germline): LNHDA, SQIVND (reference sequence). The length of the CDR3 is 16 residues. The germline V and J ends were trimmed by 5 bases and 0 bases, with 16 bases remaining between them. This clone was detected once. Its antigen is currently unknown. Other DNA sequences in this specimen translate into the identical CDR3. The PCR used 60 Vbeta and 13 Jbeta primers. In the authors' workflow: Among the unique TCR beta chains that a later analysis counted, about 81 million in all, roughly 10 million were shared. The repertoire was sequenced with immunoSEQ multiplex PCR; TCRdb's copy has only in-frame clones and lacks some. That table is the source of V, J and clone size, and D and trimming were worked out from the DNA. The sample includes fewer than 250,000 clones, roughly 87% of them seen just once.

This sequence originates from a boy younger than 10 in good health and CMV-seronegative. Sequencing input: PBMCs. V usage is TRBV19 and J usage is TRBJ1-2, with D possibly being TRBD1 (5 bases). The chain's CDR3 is CASSQLYDSSNYGYTF. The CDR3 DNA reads TGTGCCAGTAGTCAGCTATATGACAGCTCTAACTATGGCTACACCTTC.